This T cell receptor beta chain was recovered during a study of blood T cell repertoires in COVID-19. Study at large: From T cells, B-cell-depleted T cells, or PBMCs came the material, which was cDNA or gDNA.

Germline CDR1 SGHTA, CDR2 FQGNSA. CDR3 length: 15 amino acids. Trimming took off 5 bases at V and 6 bases at J, with 17 bases between the two ends. Per the study methods: From reference gene primer amplification, estimates of nucleated cell counts were derived. Method: immunoSEQ multiplex PCR; TCRdb's copy keeps in-frame clones and lacks some. The V and J calls and clone size are taken from that table; D and trimming were inferred from the DNA. Of approximately 170,000 clones in the sample, 81% were seen once. The rearrangement links TRBV7-2 to TRBJ1-5, with D possibly TRBD1 on 6 matching bases. The sequence came from a man aged 55-75 years with active or convalescent COVID-19. Sequencing was performed on peripheral blood. The CDR3 sequence is CASSPNPGGVQPQHF. CDR3 DNA: TGTGCCAGCAGCCCTAACCCGGGGGGCGTTCAGCCCCAGCATTTT. Supplemented by reference TRBV7-2 and TRBJ1-5, the full variable domain reads GAGVSQSPSNKVTEKGKDVELRCDPISGHTALYWYRQSLGQGLEFLIYFQGNSAPDKSGLPSDRFSAERTGGSVSTLTIQRTQQEDSAVYLCASSPNPGGVQPQHFGDGTRLSIL.